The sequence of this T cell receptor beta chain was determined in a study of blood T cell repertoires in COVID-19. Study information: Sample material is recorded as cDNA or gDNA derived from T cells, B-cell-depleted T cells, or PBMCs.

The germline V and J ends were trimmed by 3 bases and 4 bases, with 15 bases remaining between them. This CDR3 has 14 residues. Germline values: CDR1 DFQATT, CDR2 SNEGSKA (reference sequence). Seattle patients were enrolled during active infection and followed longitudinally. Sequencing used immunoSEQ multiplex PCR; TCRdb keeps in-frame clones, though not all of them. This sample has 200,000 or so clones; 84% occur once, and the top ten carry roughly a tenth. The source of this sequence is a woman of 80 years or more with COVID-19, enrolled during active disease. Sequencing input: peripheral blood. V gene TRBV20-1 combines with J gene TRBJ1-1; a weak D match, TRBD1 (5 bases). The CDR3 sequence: CSASLAGIRTEAFF. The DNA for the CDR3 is TGCAGTGCTAGTTTGGCAGGGATCCGCACTGAAGCTTTCTTT.